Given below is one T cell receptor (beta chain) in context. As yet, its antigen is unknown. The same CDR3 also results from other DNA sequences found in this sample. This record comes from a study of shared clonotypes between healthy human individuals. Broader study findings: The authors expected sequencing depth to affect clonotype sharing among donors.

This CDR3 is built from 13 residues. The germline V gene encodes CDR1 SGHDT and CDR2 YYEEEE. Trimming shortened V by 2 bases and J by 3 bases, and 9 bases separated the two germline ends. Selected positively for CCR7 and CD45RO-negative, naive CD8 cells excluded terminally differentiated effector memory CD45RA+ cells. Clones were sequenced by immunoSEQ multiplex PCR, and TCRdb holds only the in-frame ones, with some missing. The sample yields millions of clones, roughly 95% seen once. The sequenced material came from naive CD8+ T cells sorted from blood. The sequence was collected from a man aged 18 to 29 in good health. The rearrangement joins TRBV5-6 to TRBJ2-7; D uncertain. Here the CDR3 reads CASSFGRYYEQYF. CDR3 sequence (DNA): TGTGCCAGCAGCTTTGGTCGATACTACGAGCAGTACTTC.